These T cell receptor beta chains were read from a single sample in a study of T cells after yellow fever vaccination. TCRdb used MiXCR to reprocess the 5' RACE reads, holding one entry per CDR3 protein. The sample holds fewer than 350,000 distinct CDR3 sequences, around 4% seen once. This specimen consisted of PBMCs, obtained on the day of the yellow fever booster vaccination. The receptors derive from a man younger than 35 who received the YFV17D yellow fever vaccine. The CDR3 runs from the conserved cysteine through the conserved F or W. The order of the fields is CDR3 protein, CDR3 DNA, clone size, V gene, J gene, D gene, CDR3 length. The D gene is left open where the match is weak. Clone size is shown for a subset of rows, as once, few, many or a class of expanded clone.

cdr3_aa: CASRARLVNTGELFF
cdr3_nt: TGTGCCAGCAGGGCACGACTAGTGAACACCGGGGAGCTGTTTTTT
clone_size: many
v_call: TRBV12-3/TRBV12-4
j_call: TRBJ2-2
d_call: .
cdr3_length: 15

cdr3_aa: CSARTRTDTQYF
cdr3_nt: TGCAGTGCTAGGACCCGCACAGATACGCAGTATTTT
clone_size: .
v_call: TRBV20-1
j_call: TRBJ2-3
d_call: .
cdr3_length: 12

cdr3_aa: CASSSRALRGYTF
cdr3_nt: TGTGCCAGCAGTTCCCGGGCCCTCCGCGGTTACACCTTC
clone_size: .
v_call: TRBV27
j_call: TRBJ1-2
d_call: .
cdr3_length: 13

cdr3_aa: CASSLGPGGIQETQYF
cdr3_nt: TGTGCCAGCAGCTTGGGTCCAGGGGGCATCCAAGAGACCCAGTACTTC
clone_size: few
v_call: TRBV5-6
j_call: TRBJ2-5
d_call: TRBD1
cdr3_length: 16

cdr3_aa: CASSFDMLRAEAFF
cdr3_nt: TGCGCCAGCAGCTTTGACATGTTAAGAGCTGAAGCTTTCTTT
clone_size: few
v_call: TRBV5-1
j_call: TRBJ1-1
d_call: .
cdr3_length: 14

cdr3_aa: CASSWDAYEQYF
cdr3_nt: TGTGCCAGCAGCTGGGACGCCTACGAGCAGTACTTC
clone_size: few
v_call: TRBV6-2/TRBV6-3
j_call: TRBJ2-7
d_call: .
cdr3_length: 12

cdr3_aa: CASRWGTSGAADTQYF
cdr3_nt: TGTGCCAGTAGATGGGGGACTAGCGGGGCCGCAGATACGCAGTATTTT
clone_size: .
v_call: TRBV19
j_call: TRBJ2-3
d_call: TRBD2
cdr3_length: 16

cdr3_aa: CASSLRGGEKLFF
cdr3_nt: TGTGCCAGCAGCTTAAGGGGTGGTGAAAAACTGTTTTTT
clone_size: few
v_call: TRBV7-2
j_call: TRBJ1-4
d_call: .
cdr3_length: 13

cdr3_aa: CASSPRLAGGPSADTQYF
cdr3_nt: TGTGCCAGCAGCCCACGACTAGCGGGGGGGCCTTCGGCAGATACGCAGTATTTT
clone_size: many
v_call: TRBV9
j_call: TRBJ2-3
d_call: TRBD2
cdr3_length: 18

cdr3_aa: CASSPTGGDYNEQFF
cdr3_nt: TGTGCCAGCAGCCCTACGGGAGGGGACTACAATGAGCAGTTCTTC
clone_size: few
v_call: TRBV7-6
j_call: TRBJ2-1
d_call: TRBD2
cdr3_length: 15

cdr3_aa: CASSMAQGINQPQHF
cdr3_nt: TGTGCCAGTAGTATGGCACAGGGTATTAATCAGCCCCAGCATTTT
clone_size: many
v_call: TRBV19
j_call: TRBJ1-5
d_call: .
cdr3_length: 15

cdr3_aa: CASSLDSRTYGYTF
cdr3_nt: TGTGCCAGCAGCTTAGACAGCAGAACCTATGGCTACACCTTC
clone_size: many
v_call: TRBV7-2
j_call: TRBJ1-2
d_call: .
cdr3_length: 14

cdr3_aa: CASSLDRTYEQYF
cdr3_nt: TGTGCCAGCAGCCTGGACAGGACCTACGAGCAGTACTTC
clone_size: many
v_call: TRBV7-8
j_call: TRBJ2-7
d_call: TRBD1
cdr3_length: 13

cdr3_aa: CASSEVSRIELFF
cdr3_nt: TGTGCCAGCAGTGAAGTGTCGAGGATTGAGCTGTTTTTT
clone_size: few
v_call: TRBV2
j_call: TRBJ2-2
d_call: .
cdr3_length: 13

cdr3_aa: CASSIGSDRAALEKLFF
cdr3_nt: TGTGCCAGCAGCATCGGGTCGGACAGAGCAGCTCTTGAAAAACTGTTTTTT
clone_size: .
v_call: TRBV7-9
j_call: TRBJ1-4
d_call: .
cdr3_length: 17

cdr3_aa: CASRDSGRGLARGDTQYF
cdr3_nt: TGTGCCAGCAGAGACTCAGGGAGGGGACTAGCAAGGGGAGATACGCAGTATTTT
clone_size: many
v_call: TRBV7-9
j_call: TRBJ2-3
d_call: TRBD2
cdr3_length: 18

cdr3_aa: CASSQEGRLNTEAFF
cdr3_nt: TGTGCCAGCAGCCAAGAGGGACGATTGAACACTGAAGCTTTCTTT
clone_size: .
v_call: TRBV4-2
j_call: TRBJ1-1
d_call: .
cdr3_length: 15